This T cell receptor (beta chain) derives from a study of blood T cell repertoires in COVID-19 (dated by TCRdb to 2020 to 2021). With respect to the entire study: Collaborator samples came from the United States, Italy and Spain and covered acute and convalescent phases of COVID-19. Deeply sampled blood TCRbeta repertoires from subjects exposed to, actively infected with, or recovered from COVID-19 were included in the dataset. The sample metadata nearly always contained a de-identified subject ID, COVID-19 status, age in years and sex. HLA class I and class II types, where available, came from metadata supplied by the sample provider rather than from assay-based typing. The samples were drawn from the first 160 participants of the ongoing ImmuneRACE study and from about 1,200 subjects provided by 6 global collaborators. The repertoires were released in a freely available public database meant as a resource for research on the immune response to SARS-CoV-2. The prospective study material was composed of cDNA or gDNA derived from T cells, B-cell-depleted T cells, or PBMCs. The research as a whole found: The quantity of clinical and demographic metadata differed by source and by participant and was supplied without curation.

On this clone: This receptor's antigen is unknown. Base qualities are not recorded, but no much larger clone differs from it by a single base.

Participants in the prospective study were aged roughly 18 to 89 years, lived in about two dozen United States geographic areas, and enrolled through a virtual design. To assign participants to cohorts, the prospective study relied on clinical history that participants themselves reported in a screening survey and a study questionnaire. Recovered participants in ImmuneRACE Cohort 3 were defined as having two consecutive negative NP/OP PCR tests, clearance from a healthcare professional, or resolution of symptoms. In the prospective study, whole blood, serum and a nasopharyngeal or oropharyngeal swab were collected from each participant by mobile phlebotomists. Participants in the prospective study had the option to provide additional blood draws and questionnaires over a roughly two-month period. Blood samples from the prospective study were shipped frozen or at room temperature prior to DNA extraction.

The CDR1 and CDR2 encoded by the germline V gene are KGHDR and SFDVKD. A distance of 13 bases separates the germline ends of V and J, which lose 8 bases and 4 bases respectively. There are 13 amino acids in the CDR3, from cysteine to phenylalanine inclusive. Only the CDR3 part of the read is kept: 39 bases, read in frame from the first base. TCRbeta CDR3 regions were amplified from genomic DNA by means of the immunoSEQ Assay, a bias-controlled multiplex PCR. The published analysis was carried out like this. The number of nucleated cells in each sample was estimated by amplification of reference gene primers within the assay. Sequence reads were collapsed and filtered to measure the absolute abundance of every unique TCRbeta CDR3 rearrangement. Productive Simpson clonality was computed per sample as the square root of Simpson's diversity index over productive rearrangements. The immuneACCESS repertoire file appears here via TCRdb, limited to in-frame rearrangements. These files lack a portion of the clones; in checked studies, under half of the deficit traces to unresolved V genes, and the cause of the others is not known. V, J and clone size are those of that table, while D and trimming were read from the DNA. This sample has roughly 320,000 clones in its table, and 86% of those were observed once. Around 4% of the sample goes to the ten largest clones.

This TCR was recovered from a man aged 30-40 years who had recovered from COVID-19. Sequenced sample: PBMCs or T cells enriched from blood (not recorded which). Rearrangement joined TRBV24-1 to TRBJ1-1; the D gene lacks a confident call. The CDR3 reads CATKAGSRTEAFF. The nucleotide sequence reads as follows: TGTGCCACCAAGGCAGGAAGTCGCACTGAAGCTTTCTTT.